These 8 T cell receptor beta chains were sequenced from one sample in a study of human T cells and chemical hapten exposure. Specified time point: patch test 3, about 24 weeks after DPC sensitization. Treatment given: therapeutic diphenylcyclopropenone sensitization with weekly scalp DPC. One entry per CDR3 protein, called by TCRdb with MiXCR from the RACE reads. The sample yields about 84,000 distinct CDR3 sequences, less than 14% seen once. The material was whole blood, obtained in connection with sensitization to the hapten diphenylcyclopropenone (DPC). Receptors were obtained from a woman aged 45-65 years with alopecia areata. Some clones in this sample may be carry-over from other donors' samples.

The gene calls are TRBV11-3 and TRBJ2-2; D perhaps matches TRBD1 (6 bases). Germline CDR1 is SGHNT and CDR2 is YENEEA. This CDR3 contains 16 residues. Deletions cut 2 bases from V and 2 bases from J, with 12 bases between. CDR3 loop: CASSLPRGVNTGELFF. The DNA for the CDR3 is TGTGCCAGCAGCTTACCCAGGGGAGTCAACACCGGGGAGCTGTTTTTT. Together with reference TRBV11-3 and TRBJ2-2, the CDR3 gives the full variable domain: EAGVVQSPRYKIIEKKQPVAFWCNPISGHNTLYWYLQNLGQGPELLIRYENEEAVDDSQLPKDRFSAERLKGVDSTLKIQPAELGDSAVYLCASSLPRGVNTGELFFGEGSRLTVL.

This clonotype was seen many times. This chain links TRBV6-5 with TRBJ2-7, with 9 bases that match TRBD2. The V segment lost 3 bases and the J segment 6 bases; nucleotides outside the gene matches: 6. CDR3 length: 14 residues. Germline CDR1 is MNHEY and CDR2 is SVGAGI. The CDR3 reads CASSYRGRASEQYF. CDR3 DNA: TGTGCCAGCAGTTATCGCGGGAGGGCCTCCGAGCAGTACTTC.

J is TRBJ1-1 and V is TRBV4-3; the D is unclear. Germline V lookup: CDR1 LGHNA, CDR2 YSLEER. The CDR3 extends over 14 amino acids. Trimming took off 0 bases at V and 7 bases at J, with 12 bases between the two ends. CDR3 in amino acids: CASSQEQGILEAFF. The CDR3 bases are TGCGCCAGCAGCCAAGAGCAAGGGATACTTGAAGCTTTCTTT.

This clonotype was observed a handful of times. This chain connects TRBV19 to TRBJ2-1; 11 bases fit TRBD2. Germline CDR1 reads LNHDA; CDR2 reads SQIVND (reference sequence). V gave up 4 bases and J gave up 5 bases; unmatched junction bases: 4. This CDR3 is 15 amino acids long. The DNA for the CDR3 is TGTGCCAGTAGTAGTGTAGCGGGAGGGAACAATGAGCAGTTCTTC. Its translation: CASSSVAGGNNEQFF.

V is TRBV12-3 or TRBV12-4 and J is TRBJ1-1; D remains ambiguous. Trimming pared 7 bases from V and 2 bases from J, leaving 17 bases between. This CDR3 contains 15 residues. CDR3 in amino acids: CASNDFVPHNTEAFF. Here the CDR3 DNA reads TGTGCCAGCAACGATTTTGTCCCCCACAACACTGAAGCTTTCTTT.

This clonotype occurred many times. The V and J genes are TRBV2 and TRBJ2-7; D gene unclear. The CDR3 is 14 amino acids. Germline V CDR1 and CDR2: SNHLY, FYNNEI. The V end lost 2 bases, the J end lost 5 bases, and 13 bases lay between the germline ends. This CDR3 is CASSETSWENEQYF. CDR3 nucleotides: TGTGCCAGCAGTGAAACTTCGTGGGAAAACGAGCAGTACTTC.

In its sample, this clonotype was seen a few times. The chain employs TRBV7-9 and TRBJ1-2, with D maybe TRBD1 (5 bases). CDR1 is SEHNR and CDR2 is FQNEAQ in the germline V gene (reference sequence). The CDR3 contains 13 residues. V lost 5 bases to trimming and J lost 7 bases, with 14 bases between them. The CDR3 sequence: CASSGTIGFGYTF. The CDR3 DNA reads as TGTGCCAGCAGCGGGACGATTGGATTTGGCTACACCTTC.

This clonotype has at least ten counts. The rearrangement uses TRBV12-3 or TRBV12-4 and TRBJ2-5; D possibly corresponds to TRBD2 (6 bases). The CDR3 consists of 14 residues. Trimming pared 7 bases from V and 5 bases from J, leaving 17 bases between. The CDR3 sequence: CASTPGLTGETQYF. The CDR3 DNA reads as TGTGCCAGCACCCCGGGACTTACTGGGGAGACCCAGTACTTC.